The 25 T cell receptor beta chains below all came from one sample that was sequenced in a study of blood T cells in healthy people across ages. Next came a second PCR, run for about 6 to 12 cycles, which used a sample-barcoded 5' primer along with a J-beta primer mix. TCRdb reprocessed the 5' RACE reads via MiXCR and lists one record per CDR3 protein. The data hold 800,000 or so distinct CDR3 sequences, with roughly 46% observed a single time. The specimen sequenced was blood. The receptor source for this set is a man older than 75 in good health.

CDR3 residues: CSVQKGGSGPLGTQYF. CDR3 bases: TGCAGCGTCCAAAAGGGTGGGTCTGGGCCCCTAGGGACCCAGTACTTC. This rearrangement joins TRBV29-1 to TRBJ2-5; D is uncertain. Germline CDR1 and CDR2: SQVTM and ANQGSEA. The CDR3 has 16 amino acids. V lost 6 bases to trimming and J lost 7 bases, with 27 bases between them.

This chain links TRBV7-2 with TRBJ2-1, with 9 positions matching TRBD2. Germline CDR1 reads SGHTA; CDR2 reads FQGNSA. J was trimmed by 8 bases and V by 2 bases; bases with no gene match: 10. This CDR3 is built from 16 residues. Here the CDR3 DNA reads TGTGCCAGCAGCTTAAGGGGGGCGGGAGGGGTCGATGAGCAGTTCTTC. Translation: CASSLRGAGGVDEQFF. The full variable domain, in which reference TRBV7-2 and TRBJ2-1 provide the parts outside the CDR3, is GAGVSQSPSNKVTEKGKDVELRCDPISGHTALYWYRQSLGQGLEFLIYFQGNSAPDKSGLPSDRFSAERTGGSVSTLTIQRTQQEDSAVYLCASSLRGAGGVDEQFFGPGTRLTVL.

Worth noting for this clonotype: A much larger clone lies one base from this, so it may be a read error. The chain carries TRBV20-1 and TRBJ2-4, with a tentative D call TRBD2 (6 bases). The J call may be mistaken, given a closer DNA end match to TRBJ2-7. Germline CDR1 DFQATT, CDR2 SNEGSKA (reference sequence). CDR3 length equals 14 residues. The CDR3 coding sequence is TGCAGTGCTGGAGCCGGACTACGATCCTACGAGCAGTACTTC. Its translation: CSAGAGLRSYEQYF.

This clonotype has just a few counts. The chain uses TRBV20-1 and TRBJ2-1; tentatively, D is TRBD2 (7 bases). Looked up from germline, CDR1 is DFQATT and CDR2 is SNEGSKA (reference sequence). The CDR3 loop spans 15 amino acids. Trimming cost V 1 base and J 7 bases, with 17 bases left between them. The CDR3 loop is CSARGLDGGRNEQFF. The DNA of the CDR3 is TGCAGTGCTAGAGGGCTGGACGGGGGGCGGAATGAGCAGTTCTTC.

The V and J genes are TRBV7-9 and TRBJ1-1; the D gene is possibly TRBD1 (5 bases). Germline CDR1 SEHNR, CDR2 FQNEAQ (reference sequence). The CDR3 totals 13 residues. V was shortened by 5 bases and J by 5 bases, with 12 bases between the two germline ends. CDR3 sequence reads: CASSLHGATEAFF. The CDR3 DNA reads as TGTGCCAGCAGCCTCCATGGGGCAACTGAAGCTTTCTTT.

This clonotype was detected only a few times. The rearrangement links TRBV7-9 to TRBJ2-3; D not certain. The V end lost 5 bases, the J end lost 7 bases, and 10 bases lay between the germline ends. The germline CDR1 and CDR2 sequences are SEHNR and FQNEAQ (reference sequence). The length of the CDR3 is 12 residues. The chain's CDR3 is CASSPIGNTQYF. In DNA form, the CDR3 reads TGTGCCAGCAGCCCAATTGGGAATACGCAGTATTTT.

This clonotype was recorded a few times. The chain employs TRBV30 and TRBJ1-2; D unclear. The CDR3 contains 11 residues. Germline CDR1 reads GTSNPN; CDR2 reads SVGIG (reference sequence). V lost 0 bases and J 3 bases, leaving 2 bases between the germline ends. The CDR3: CAWSVDYGYTF. The CDR3 DNA reads TGTGCCTGGAGTGTTGACTATGGCTACACCTTC.

The rearrangement joins TRBV12-3 or TRBV12-4 to TRBJ2-6; 8 nucleotides line up with TRBD1. Unmatched junction bases numbered 12, after V lost 6 bases and J lost 2 bases. The CDR3 extends over 18 amino acids. CDR3 amino acids: CASRSSGGAFTGANVLTF. CDR3 bases: TGTGCCAGCAGGTCGTCAGGGGGCGCCTTTACTGGGGCCAACGTCCTGACTTTC.

The V gene is TRBV24-1, the J gene TRBJ2-3; TRBD2 agrees at 10 bases. There are 16 residues in the CDR3. Germline CDR1 and CDR2: KGHDR and SFDVKD. Trimming cost V 3 bases and J 5 bases; bases outside gene matches: 7. This chain's CDR3 is CATSDPSGRAIDTQYF. CDR3 bases: TGTGCCACCAGTGATCCAAGCGGGAGGGCCATAGATACGCAGTATTTT.

The V and J genes are TRBV20-1 and TRBJ2-7, with 11 bases fitting TRBD2. This CDR3 has 13 residues. The germline V gene has CDR1 DFQATT and CDR2 SNEGSKA (reference sequence). After removal of 5 bases from V and 7 bases from J, the junction contained 7 bases not matched to a gene. CDR3: CSAVTSGRNEQYF. Written as DNA, the CDR3 is TGCAGTGCTGTAACTAGCGGGAGAAATGAGCAGTACTTC.

This chain connects TRBV4-2 to TRBJ2-5; 9 nucleotides match TRBD2. The J call may be in error: the DNA end matches TRBJ2-7 better. Looked up from germline, CDR1 is LGHNA and CDR2 is YNFKEQ. The CDR3 has 17 residues. The CDR3 is CASSQGAGGRNAYEQYF. The DNA for the CDR3 is TGTGCCAGCAGCCAAGGAGCGGGAGGCAGGAATGCCTACGAGCAGTACTTC.

This clonotype showed up just once. The genes are TRBV5-1 and TRBJ2-5; a possible D gene is TRBD1 (6 bases). The CDR3 sequence is 14 residues long. The germline V and J ends were trimmed by 4 bases and 4 bases, with 14 bases remaining between them. Germline V lookup: CDR1 SGHRS, CDR2 YFSETQ. The CDR3 region has the DNA TGCGCCAGCAGCCCAAACAGGGCCCTAGAGACCCAGTACTTC. This codes for CASSPNRALETQYF.

The V gene is TRBV21-1, the J gene TRBJ2-7; the table calls TRBD1, which could not be checked here. TRBV21-1 is deemed a pseudogene. The CDR3 loop spans 13 amino acids. CDR3 nucleotides: TGTGCCAGCAGCAAAGACCCGGGATCCGAGCAGTACTTC. It encodes CASSKDPGSEQYF.

The genes are TRBV3-1 and TRBJ2-1; D remains ambiguous. The CDR3 is made up of 14 amino acids. The germline V gene has CDR1 LGHDT and CDR2 YNNKEL (reference sequence). V was pared by 0 bases and J by 5 bases, with 8 bases between. This CDR3 reads CASSQDGPHNEQFF. The CDR3 DNA reads as TGTGCCAGCAGCCAAGACGGGCCCCACAATGAGCAGTTCTTC.

The chain employs TRBV7-2 and TRBJ2-7; D is possibly TRBD2 (5 bases). Trimming left V 2 bases short and J 4 bases short, with 12 bases between. This CDR3 is built from 14 residues. Germline V gene data show CDR1 as SGHTA and CDR2 as FQGNSA. CDR3 in amino acids: CASSLTGSWYEQYF. The CDR3, as DNA: TGTGCCAGCAGCTTAACTGGGAGCTGGTACGAGCAGTACTTC.

This rearrangement joins TRBV29-1 to TRBJ2-7; D could derive from TRBD1 or TRBD2 (6 bases each). Germline V lookup: CDR1 SQVTM, CDR2 ANQGSEA. CDR3 length: 13 amino acids. CDR3: CRGGAQAPYEQYF. CDR3 nucleotides: TGCAGGGGGGGCGCTCAGGCCCCCTACGAGCAGTACTTC.

This clonotype was recorded a few times. This rearrangement joins TRBV9 to TRBJ2-1; TRBD1 matches 9 bases. This CDR3 comprises 15 residues. The trim removed 0 bases at V and 6 bases at J, leaving 4 bases unmatched. Germline assignment: CDR1 SGDLS and CDR2 YYNGEE. The DNA of the CDR3 is TGTGCCAGCAGCGTAGCACAGGGGGCGTGCAATGAGCAGTTCTTC. Translating it yields CASSVAQGACNEQFF.

This sequence joins TRBV20-1 and TRBJ2-5, with TRBD2 identical over 11 bases. Per the germline V gene, CDR1 is DFQATT and CDR2 is SNEGSKA (reference sequence). After removal of 5 bases from V and 5 bases from J, the junction contained 4 bases not matched to a gene. The length of the CDR3 is 13 residues. The DNA of the CDR3 is TGCAGTGCTTTAGCGGGGGGGCGCGAGACCCAGTACTTC. Translating it yields CSALAGGRETQYF.

This clonotype was seen once. The chain has TRBV20-1 and TRBJ1-5; maybe TRBD1 (6 bases). Germline CDR1 DFQATT, CDR2 SNEGSKA (reference sequence). V was shortened by 2 bases and J by 2 bases, with 10 bases between the two germline ends. This CDR3 comprises 14 residues. DNA for the CDR3: TGCAGTGCTAGAAACAGGGTCGGCAATCAGCCCCAGCATTTT. Translating gives CSARNRVGNQPQHF.

At least ten counts were recorded for this clonotype. The chain employs TRBV5-5 and TRBJ2-2; D not resolved. This CDR3 region has 14 residues. V dropped 0 bases and J dropped 2 bases, with 5 bases sitting between them. Germline lookup yields CDR1 SGHKS and CDR2 YYEKEE (reference sequence). The CDR3 region is CASSLVLNTGELFF. The CDR3 DNA reads TGTGCCAGCAGCTTGGTGCTAAACACCGGGGAGCTGTTTTTT.

Only a few counts were recorded for this clonotype. This rearrangement joins TRBV20-1 to TRBJ2-7; 7 bases fit TRBD2. The CDR3 length is 15 residues. Unmatched junction bases numbered 6, after V lost 1 base and J lost 0 bases. Germline V gene lookup returns CDR1 DFQATT and CDR2 SNEGSKA (reference sequence). The chain's CDR3 is CSARGERGNSYEQYF. The CDR3 DNA follows: TGCAGTGCTAGAGGGGAGCGGGGTAACTCCTACGAGCAGTACTTC.

With respect to this clonotype: At one of its ends the junction is not consistent with the germline gene, which may arise from a read error. This chain connects TRBV7-2 to TRBJ1-4, with D hard to call. From germline, CDR1 is SGHTA and CDR2 FQGNSA. This CDR3 is built from 14 residues. The CDR3 protein is CANSFKTGNEKLFF. CDR3 in DNA: TGTGCCAACAGCTTCAAGACTGGAAATGAAAAACTGTTTTTT. Together with reference TRBV7-2 and TRBJ1-4, the CDR3 gives the full variable domain: GAGVSQSPSNKVTEKGKDVELRCDPISGHTALYWYRQSLGQGLEFLIYFQGNSAPDKSGLPSDRFSAERTGGSVSTLTIQRTQQEDSAVYLCANSFKTGNEKLFFGSGTQLSVL.

The CDR3 sequence is CASNDRATEAFF. For the CDR3, the DNA is TGTGCCAGCAACGACAGGGCCACTGAAGCTTTCTTT. The J gene is TRBJ1-1, the V gene TRBV6-2 or TRBV6-3; TRBD1 matches at 7 bases. The germline V gene has CDR1 MNHEY and CDR2 SVGEGT. The CDR3 runs 12 residues. V lost 7 bases and J lost 4; bases outside the gene matches: 3.

This clonotype was observed a handful of times. The chain is built from TRBV7-2 and TRBJ2-7; 12 bases align to TRBD2. This CDR3 comprises 17 residues. Germline V gene sequence: CDR1 SGHTA, CDR2 FQGNSA. V lost 5 bases, J lost 5 bases, and 13 bases stayed unmatched. In DNA, the CDR3 is TGTGCCAGCAGCCCACCGGTAGCTAGCGGGAGGGCCGACGAGCAGTACTTC. As protein: CASSPPVASGRADEQYF.

The chain is built from TRBV4-2 and TRBJ2-7; D assignment may be TRBD1 or TRBD2 (6 bases each). Trimming left V 0 bases short and J 6 bases short, with 12 bases between. The CDR3 sequence is 14 residues long. Germline V gene sequence: CDR1 LGHNA, CDR2 YNFKEQ. The CDR3 bases are TGTGCCAGCAGCCAAGACGGGGGCGGCGGCGAGCAGTACTTC. It codes for CASSQDGGGGEQYF.